This T cell receptor (beta chain) was found in a study of cytomegalovirus exposure and HLA in healthy donors. Germline V lookup: CDR1 SGDLS, CDR2 YYNGEE. There are 16 residues in the CDR3. Comments on this clone: The junction does not match germline at one end; this may be a read error.

Primers: 60 Vbeta forward and 13 Jbeta reverse. Method: immunoSEQ multiplex PCR; TCRdb's copy keeps in-frame clones and lacks some. Here the sample spans 200,000 to 250,000 clones, roughly 80% being singletons. The chain uses TRBV9 and TRBJ2-6, with D maybe TRBD1 (6 bases). The TCR sequence derives from a man aged 25-45 years in good health and CMV-seronegative. Sequenced: PBMCs. The CDR3 sequence is CASSGQGPGGASVLTF. The CDR3 region has the DNA TGTGCCAGCAGCGGTCAGGGGCCAGGTGGGGCCAGCGTCCTGACTTTC.